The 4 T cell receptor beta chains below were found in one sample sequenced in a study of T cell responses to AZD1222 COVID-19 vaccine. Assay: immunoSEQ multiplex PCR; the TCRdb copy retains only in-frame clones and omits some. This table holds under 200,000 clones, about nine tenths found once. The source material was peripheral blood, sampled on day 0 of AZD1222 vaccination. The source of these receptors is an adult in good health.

As DNA, the CDR3 is TGCGCCAGCAGCCAAGGCGCTCTGGGACAGGGGACCGGGGAGCTGTTTTTT. It codes for CASSQGALGQGTGELFF. The chain is built from TRBV4-1 and TRBJ2-2; 10 nucleotides line up with TRBD1. With V trimmed by 1 base and J by 5 bases, 7 bases remained unmatched. CDR1 and CDR2 (germline): MGHRA, YSYEKL. The CDR3 contains 17 residues.

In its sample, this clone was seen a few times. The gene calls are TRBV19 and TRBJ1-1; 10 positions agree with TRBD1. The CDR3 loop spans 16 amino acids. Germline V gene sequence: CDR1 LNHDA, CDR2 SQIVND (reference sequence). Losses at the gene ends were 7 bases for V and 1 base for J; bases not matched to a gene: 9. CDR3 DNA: TGTGCCAGTACCCCCTGGGACAGGGGAGGGAACACTGAAGCTTTCTTT. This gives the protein CASTPWDRGGNTEAFF. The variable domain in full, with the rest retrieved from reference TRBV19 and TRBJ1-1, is DGGITQSPKYLFRKEGQNVTLSCEQNLNHDAMYWYRQDPGQGLRLIYYSQIVNDFQKGDIAEGYSVSREKKESFPLTVTSAQKNPTAFYLCASTPWDRGGNTEAFFGQGTRLTVV.

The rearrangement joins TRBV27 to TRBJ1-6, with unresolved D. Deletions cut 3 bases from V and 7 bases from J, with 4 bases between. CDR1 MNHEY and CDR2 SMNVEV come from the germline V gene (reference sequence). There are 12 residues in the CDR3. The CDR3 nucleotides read TGTGCCAGCAGTTTTTGGAATTCACCCCTCCACTTT. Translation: CASSFWNSPLHF.

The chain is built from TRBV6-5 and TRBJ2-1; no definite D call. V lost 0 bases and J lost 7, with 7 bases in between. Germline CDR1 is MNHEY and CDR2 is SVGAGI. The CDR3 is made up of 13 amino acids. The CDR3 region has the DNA TGTGCCAGCAGTTACTCAAAGGGAAATGAGCAGTTCTTC. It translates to CASSYSKGNEQFF.